This TCR beta chain stems from a study of lymphopenia after photon versus proton radiotherapy. Findings and limits, study-wide: Survival link was tested only in deceased patients; proton benefit remains a possibility. Post-nadir TCR diversity decline inversely tracked overall survival among those who died. After the lymphocyte nadir, photon-treated repertoires showed oligoclonal expansion, especially of CD8+ Temra cells.

Between the trimmed V and J ends, which lost 6 bases and 4 bases, there was a span of 10 bases. CDR1 is DFQATT and CDR2 is SNEGSKA in the germline V gene (reference sequence). CDR3 length equals 11 residues. Profiling relied on immunoSEQ multiplex PCR, and the TCRdb table lists in-frame clones only, not all of them. The sample yields tens of thousands of clones, about 81% seen once. For this clone: What it binds is not known.

The sequence derives from a man aged 60 to 69 with pancreatic cancer. V is TRBV20-1 and J is TRBJ2-7; possibly TRBD1 or TRBD2 for D (5 bases each). This specimen consisted of peripheral blood, obtained from a patient treated with proton-based radiotherapy. DNA for the CDR3: TGCAGTGCCCCCGGGGCTTACGAGCAGTACTTC. Amino acids: CSAPGAYEQYF.